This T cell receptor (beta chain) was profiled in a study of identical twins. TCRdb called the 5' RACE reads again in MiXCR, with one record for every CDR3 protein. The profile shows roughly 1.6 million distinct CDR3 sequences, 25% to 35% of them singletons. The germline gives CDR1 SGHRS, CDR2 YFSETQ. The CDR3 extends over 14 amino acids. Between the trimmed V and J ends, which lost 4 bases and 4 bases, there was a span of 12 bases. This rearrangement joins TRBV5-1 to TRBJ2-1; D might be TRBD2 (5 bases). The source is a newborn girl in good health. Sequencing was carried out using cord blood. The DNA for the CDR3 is TGCGCCAGCAGCGACACTAGAGAATACAATGAGCAGTTCTTC. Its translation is CASSDTREYNEQFF.